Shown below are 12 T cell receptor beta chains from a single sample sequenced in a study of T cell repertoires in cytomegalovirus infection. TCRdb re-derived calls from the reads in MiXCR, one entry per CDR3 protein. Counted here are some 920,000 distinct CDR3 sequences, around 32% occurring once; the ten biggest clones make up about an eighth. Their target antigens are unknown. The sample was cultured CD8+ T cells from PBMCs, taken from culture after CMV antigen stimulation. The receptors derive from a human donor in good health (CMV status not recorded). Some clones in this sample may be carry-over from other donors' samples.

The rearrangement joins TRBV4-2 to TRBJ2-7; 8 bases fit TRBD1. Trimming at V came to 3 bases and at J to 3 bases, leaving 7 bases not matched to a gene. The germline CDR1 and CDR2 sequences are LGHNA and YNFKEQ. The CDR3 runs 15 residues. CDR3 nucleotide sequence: TGTGCCAGCAGCCACGGAACCGGGACAGGCTACGAGCAGTACTTC. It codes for CASSHGTGTGYEQYF.

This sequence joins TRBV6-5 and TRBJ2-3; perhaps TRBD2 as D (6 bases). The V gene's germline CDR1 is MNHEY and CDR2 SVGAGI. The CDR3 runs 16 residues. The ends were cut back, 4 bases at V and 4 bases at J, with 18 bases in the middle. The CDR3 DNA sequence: TGTGCCAGCAGTTTATACAGGACTAAAGCGGCAGATACGCAGTATTTT. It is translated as CASSLYRTKAADTQYF.

CDR3 sequence (DNA): TGTGCCAGCAGTTTTGAAGCTAGCGGGGCTCGTGAGCAGTTCTTC. This translates into CASSFEASGAREQFF. The gene calls are TRBV27 and TRBJ2-1; TRBD2 matches at 9 bases. CDR1 and CDR2 (germline): MNHEY, SMNVEV (reference sequence). The trim removed 3 bases at V and 9 bases at J, leaving 9 bases unmatched. CDR3 length: 15 amino acids.

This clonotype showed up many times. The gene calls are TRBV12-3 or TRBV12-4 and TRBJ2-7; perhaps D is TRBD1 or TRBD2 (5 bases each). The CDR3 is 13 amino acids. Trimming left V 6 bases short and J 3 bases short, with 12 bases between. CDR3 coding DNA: TGTGCCAGCAGCTTACGAGGGGACTACGAGCAGTACTTC. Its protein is CASSLRGDYEQYF.

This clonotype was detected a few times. CDR3 loop: CASSPGGQGAYGYTF. DNA for the CDR3: TGTGCCAGCAGTCCGGGGGGCCAGGGGGCCTATGGCTACACCTTC. The gene calls are TRBV12-3 or TRBV12-4 and TRBJ1-2; 8 bases agree with TRBD1. V was pared by 5 bases and J by 4 bases, with 9 bases of the junction left unmatched. CDR3 length equals 15 residues.

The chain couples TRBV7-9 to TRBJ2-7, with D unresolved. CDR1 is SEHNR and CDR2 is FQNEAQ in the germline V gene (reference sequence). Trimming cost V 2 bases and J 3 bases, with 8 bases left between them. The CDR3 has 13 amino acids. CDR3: CASSLSDGYEQYV. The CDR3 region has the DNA TGTGCCAGCAGCTTAAGTGATGGCTACGAGCAGTACGTC.

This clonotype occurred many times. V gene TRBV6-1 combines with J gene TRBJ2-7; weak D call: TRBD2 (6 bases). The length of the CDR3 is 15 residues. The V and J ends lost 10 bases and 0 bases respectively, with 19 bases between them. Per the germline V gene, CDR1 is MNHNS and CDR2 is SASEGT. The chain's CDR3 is CATQRALDNSYEQYF. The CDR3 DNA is TGTGCCACCCAGCGGGCCTTAGACAACTCCTACGAGCAGTACTTC.

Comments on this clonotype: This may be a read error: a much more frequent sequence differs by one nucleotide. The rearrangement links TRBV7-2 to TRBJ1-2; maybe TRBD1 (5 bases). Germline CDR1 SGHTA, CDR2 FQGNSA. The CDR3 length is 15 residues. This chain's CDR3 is CVSSPSGGFGDGYTF. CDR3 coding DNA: TGTGTCAGCAGCCCCAGTGGGGGGTTTGGGGATGGCTACACCTTC. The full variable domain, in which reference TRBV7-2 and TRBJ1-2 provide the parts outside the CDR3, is GAGVSQSPSNKVTEKGKDVELRCDPISGHTALYWYRQSLGQGLEFLIYFQGNSAPDKSGLPSDRFSAERTGGSVSTLTIQRTQQEDSAVYLCVSSPSGGFGDGYTFGSGTRLTVV.

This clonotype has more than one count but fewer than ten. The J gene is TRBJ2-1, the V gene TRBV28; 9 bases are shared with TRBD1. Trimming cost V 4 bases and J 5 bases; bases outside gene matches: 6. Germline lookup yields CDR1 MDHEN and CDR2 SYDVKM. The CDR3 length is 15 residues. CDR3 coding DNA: TGTGCCAGCAGTTCCGGGACAGGGCACCACAATGAGCAGTTCTTC. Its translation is CASSSGTGHHNEQFF.

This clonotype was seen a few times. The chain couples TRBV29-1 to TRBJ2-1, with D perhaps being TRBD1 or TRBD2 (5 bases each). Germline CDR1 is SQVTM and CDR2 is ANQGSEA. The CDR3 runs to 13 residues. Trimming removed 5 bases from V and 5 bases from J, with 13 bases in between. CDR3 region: CSVLIRGNNEQFF. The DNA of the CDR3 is TGCAGCGTTTTAATTCGGGGCAACAATGAGCAGTTCTTC.

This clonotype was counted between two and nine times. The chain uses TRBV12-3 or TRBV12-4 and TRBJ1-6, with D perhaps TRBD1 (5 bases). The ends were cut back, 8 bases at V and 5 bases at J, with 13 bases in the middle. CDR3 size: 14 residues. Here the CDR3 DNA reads TGTGCCAGCTCCCCCGGGACGCATAATTCACCCCTCCACTTT. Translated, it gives CASSPGTHNSPLHF.

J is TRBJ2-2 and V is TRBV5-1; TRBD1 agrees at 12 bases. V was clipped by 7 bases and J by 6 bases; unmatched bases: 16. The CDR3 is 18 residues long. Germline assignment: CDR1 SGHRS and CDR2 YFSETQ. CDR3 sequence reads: CASYTLPGQGARPGELFF. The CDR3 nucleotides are TGCGCCAGCTACACCTTACCGGGACAGGGGGCGAGACCCGGGGAGCTGTTTTTT.